One and the same sample provided the 6 T cell receptor beta chains below, sequenced in a study of blood T cell repertoires in COVID-19. Produced via immunoSEQ multiplex PCR; TCRdb's table is partial and in-frame only. The sample contains around 140,000 clones, 85% to 90% of which appear only once. Sequenced: peripheral blood. These receptors were taken from a man in his fifties with active COVID-19.

CDR3 region: CASSIRPRETQYF. CDR3 nucleotide sequence: TGTGCCAGTAGTATCAGACCGCGGGAGACCCAGTACTTC. The rearrangement uses TRBV19 and TRBJ2-5; D not resolved. Trimming took off 3 bases at V and 5 bases at J, with 10 bases between the two ends. The germline CDR1 and CDR2 sequences are LNHDA and SQIVND (reference sequence). This CDR3 has 13 amino acids.

V usage is TRBV14 and J usage is TRBJ1-4, with D unclear. The CDR3 is 16 residues long. Germline-derived CDR1 and CDR2 are SGHDN and FVKESK. Trimming stripped 0 bases from V and 0 bases from J, with 8 bases between. The CDR3 loop is CASSQDLPSTNEKLFF. The CDR3 DNA is TGTGCCAGCAGCCAAGATCTCCCCTCAACTAATGAAAAACTGTTTTTT. Filled out from reference TRBV14 and TRBJ1-4, the complete variable domain reads EAGVTQFPSHSVIEKGQTVTLRCDPISGHDNLYWYRRVMGKEIKFLLHFVKESKQDESGMPNNRFLAERTGGTYSTLKVQPAELEDSGVYFCASSQDLPSTNEKLFFGSGTQLSVL.

The chain links TRBV7-2 to TRBJ2-7; the match to TRBD1 covers 8 bases. Germline V gives CDR1 SGHTA, CDR2 FQGNSA. J lost 1 base, V lost 5 bases, and 7 bases had no gene match. The CDR3 has 15 residues. The CDR3 loop is CASSPRDRGSYEQYF. CDR3 nucleotide sequence: TGTGCCAGCAGCCCCAGAGACAGGGGATCCTACGAGCAGTACTTC.

The chain combines TRBV7-2 with TRBJ1-4; 7 nucleotides align to TRBD1. The CDR3 has 15 amino acids. The germline CDR1 and CDR2 sequences are SGHTA and FQGNSA. J gave up 8 bases and V 5 bases, and 11 bases lay outside the gene matches. The CDR3 DNA is TGTGCCAGCAGCCCGAAGACAGGGCTATGGGAAAAACTGTTTTTT. Translating gives CASSPKTGLWEKLFF. The full variable domain, its missing parts supplied by reference TRBV7-2 and TRBJ1-4, is GAGVSQSPSNKVTEKGKDVELRCDPISGHTALYWYRQSLGQGLEFLIYFQGNSAPDKSGLPSDRFSAERTGGSVSTLTIQRTQQEDSAVYLCASSPKTGLWEKLFFGSGTQLSVL.

The chain recombines TRBV5-1 with TRBJ2-2, with D unclear. The V gene's germline CDR1 is SGHRS and CDR2 YFSETQ. Trimming took off 1 base at V and 4 bases at J, with 5 bases between the two ends. The length of the CDR3 is 13 residues. This CDR3 reads CASSLSFTGELFF. CDR3 sequence (DNA): TGCGCCAGCAGCTTGTCCTTCACCGGGGAGCTGTTTTTT. The variable domain in full, with the rest retrieved from reference TRBV5-1 and TRBJ2-2, is KAGVTQTPRYLIKTRGQQVTLSCSPISGHRSVSWYQQTPGQGLQFLFEYFSETQRNKGNFPGRFSGRQFSNSRSEMNVSTLELGDSALYLCASSLSFTGELFFGEGSRLTVL.

The J gene is TRBJ1-1, the V gene TRBV7-9, with 7 bases that match TRBD1. With 5 bases clipped from V and 2 bases from J, the junction kept 2 bases outside the gene matches. The CDR3 runs 13 residues. Germline V gene sequence: CDR1 SEHNR, CDR2 FQNEAQ (reference sequence). The CDR3 bases are TGTGCCAGCAGCCGACAGGGTAACACTGAAGCTTTCTTT. It specifies CASSRQGNTEAFF.